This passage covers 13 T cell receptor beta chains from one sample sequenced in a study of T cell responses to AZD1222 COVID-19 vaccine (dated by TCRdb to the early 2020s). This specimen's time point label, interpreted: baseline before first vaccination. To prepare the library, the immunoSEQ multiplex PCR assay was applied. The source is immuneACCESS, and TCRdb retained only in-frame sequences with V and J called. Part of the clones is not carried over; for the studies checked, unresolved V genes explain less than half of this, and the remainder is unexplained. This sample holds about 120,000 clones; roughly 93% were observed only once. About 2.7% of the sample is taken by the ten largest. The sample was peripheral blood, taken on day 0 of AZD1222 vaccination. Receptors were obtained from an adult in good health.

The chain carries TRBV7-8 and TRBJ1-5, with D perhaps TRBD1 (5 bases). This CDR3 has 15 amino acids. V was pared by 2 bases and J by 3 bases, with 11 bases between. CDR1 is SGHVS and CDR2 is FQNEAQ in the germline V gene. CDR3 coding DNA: TGTGCCAGCAGCTTAAGGCGACAGCACAATCAGCCCCAGCATTTT. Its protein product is CASSLRRQHNQPQHF.

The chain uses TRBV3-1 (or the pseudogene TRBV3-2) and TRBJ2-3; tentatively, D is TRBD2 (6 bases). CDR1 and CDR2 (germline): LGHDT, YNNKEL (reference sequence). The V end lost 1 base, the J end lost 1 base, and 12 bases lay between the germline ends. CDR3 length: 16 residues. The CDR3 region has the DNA TGTGCCAGCAGCCAAGGGCCGGGACTTGGCACAGATACGCAGTATTTT. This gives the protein CASSQGPGLGTDTQYF.

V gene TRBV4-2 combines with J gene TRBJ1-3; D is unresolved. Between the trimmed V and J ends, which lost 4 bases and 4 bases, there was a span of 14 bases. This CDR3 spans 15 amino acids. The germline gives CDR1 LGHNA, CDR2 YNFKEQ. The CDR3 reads CASSLVDREGNTIYF. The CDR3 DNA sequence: TGTGCCAGCAGCCTTGTGGACCGGGAAGGAAACACCATATATTTT.

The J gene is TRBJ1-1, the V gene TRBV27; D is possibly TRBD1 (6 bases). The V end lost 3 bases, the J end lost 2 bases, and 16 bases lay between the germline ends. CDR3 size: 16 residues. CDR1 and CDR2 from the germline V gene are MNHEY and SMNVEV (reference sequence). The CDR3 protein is CASSLVGGAPNTEAFF. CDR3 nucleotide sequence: TGTGCCAGCAGTTTGGTGGGGGGCGCGCCAAACACTGAAGCTTTCTTT.

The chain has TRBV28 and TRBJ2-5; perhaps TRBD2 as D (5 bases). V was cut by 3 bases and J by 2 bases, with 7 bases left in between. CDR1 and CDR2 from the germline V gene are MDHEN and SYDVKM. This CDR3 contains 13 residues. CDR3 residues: CASSLEVQETQYF. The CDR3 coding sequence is TGTGCCAGCAGTTTGGAGGTACAAGAGACCCAGTACTTC.

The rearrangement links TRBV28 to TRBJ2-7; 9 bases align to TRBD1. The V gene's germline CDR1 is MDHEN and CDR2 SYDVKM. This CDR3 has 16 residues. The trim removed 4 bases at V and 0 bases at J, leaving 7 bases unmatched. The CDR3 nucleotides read TGTGCCAGCAGTTCCGGGACAGGGTGGGTCTCCTACGAGCAGTACTTC. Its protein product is CASSSGTGWVSYEQYF.

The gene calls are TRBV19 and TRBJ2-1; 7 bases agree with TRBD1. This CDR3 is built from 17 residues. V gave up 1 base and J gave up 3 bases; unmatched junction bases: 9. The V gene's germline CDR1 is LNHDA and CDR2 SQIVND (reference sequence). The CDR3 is CASSIVPGQAGYNEQFF. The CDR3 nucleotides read TGTGCCAGTAGTATAGTCCCAGGACAGGCCGGCTACAATGAGCAGTTCTTC.

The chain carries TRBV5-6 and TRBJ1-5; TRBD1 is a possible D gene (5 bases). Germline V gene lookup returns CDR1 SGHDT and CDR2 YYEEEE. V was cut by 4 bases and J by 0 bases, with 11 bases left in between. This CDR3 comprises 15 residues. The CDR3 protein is CASSRRGYSNQPQHF. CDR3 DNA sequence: TGTGCCAGCAGCCGACGGGGCTATAGCAATCAGCCCCAGCATTTT.

The CDR3 spells CASSQGQANVLTF. The CDR3 region has the DNA TGTGCCAGCAGCCAAGGACAGGCCAACGTCCTGACTTTC. The chain carries TRBV3-1 (or the pseudogene TRBV3-2) and TRBJ2-6; no firm D call. Germline loops: CDR1 LGHDT, CDR2 YNNKEL (reference sequence). This CDR3 has 13 residues. The germline V and J ends were trimmed by 1 base and 6 bases, with 4 bases remaining between them.

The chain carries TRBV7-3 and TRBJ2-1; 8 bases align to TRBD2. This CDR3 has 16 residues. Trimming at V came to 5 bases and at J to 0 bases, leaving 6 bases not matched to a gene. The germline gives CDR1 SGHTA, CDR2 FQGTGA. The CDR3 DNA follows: TGTGCCAGCAGCAGAGCGGGAGTAAGCTCCTACAATGAGCAGTTCTTC. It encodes CASSRAGVSSYNEQFF.

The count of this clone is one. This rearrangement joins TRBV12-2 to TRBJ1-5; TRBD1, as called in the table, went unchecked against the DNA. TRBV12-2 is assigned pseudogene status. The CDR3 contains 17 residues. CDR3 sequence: CASRLPFLTGRYQPQHF. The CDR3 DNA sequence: TGTGCAAGTCGCTTACCTTTTTTGACAGGGCGTTATCAGCCCCAGCATTTT.

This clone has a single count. The CDR3 region is CASSGGQGASYEQYF. The CDR3 coding sequence is TGTGCCAGCAGTGGAGGACAGGGGGCGTCCTACGAGCAGTACTTC. The chain couples TRBV28 to TRBJ2-7; 11 nucleotides agree with TRBD1. Germline values: CDR1 MDHEN, CDR2 SYDVKM. The length of the CDR3 is 15 residues. Germline trimming cut 5 bases from V and 1 base from J; bases unmatched to any gene: 4.

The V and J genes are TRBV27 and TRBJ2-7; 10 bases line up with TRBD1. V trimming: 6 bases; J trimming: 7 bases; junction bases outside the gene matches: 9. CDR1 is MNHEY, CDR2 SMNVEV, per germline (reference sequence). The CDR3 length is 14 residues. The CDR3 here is CASRSRTGGREQYF. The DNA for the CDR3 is TGTGCCAGCAGATCCAGGACAGGGGGTAGGGAGCAGTACTTC.